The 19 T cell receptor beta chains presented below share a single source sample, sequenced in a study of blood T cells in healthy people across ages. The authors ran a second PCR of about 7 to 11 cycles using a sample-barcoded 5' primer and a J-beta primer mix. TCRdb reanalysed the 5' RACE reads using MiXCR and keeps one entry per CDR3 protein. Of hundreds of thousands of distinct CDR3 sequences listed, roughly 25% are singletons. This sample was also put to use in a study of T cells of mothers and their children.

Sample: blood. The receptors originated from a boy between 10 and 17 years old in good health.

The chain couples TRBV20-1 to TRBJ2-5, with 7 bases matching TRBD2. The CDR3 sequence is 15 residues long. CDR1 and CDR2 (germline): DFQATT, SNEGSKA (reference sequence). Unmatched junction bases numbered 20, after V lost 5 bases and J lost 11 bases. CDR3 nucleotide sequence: TGCAGTGCTGTGGAGGCGCCCAGCGGGAAGGATGAGCAGTACTTC. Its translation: CSAVEAPSGKDEQYF.

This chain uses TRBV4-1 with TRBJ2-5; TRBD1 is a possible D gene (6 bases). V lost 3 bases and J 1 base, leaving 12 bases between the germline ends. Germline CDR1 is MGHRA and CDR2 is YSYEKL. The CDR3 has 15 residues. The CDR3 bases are TGCGCCAGCAGCCATGAAGACAGGATCCAAGAGACCCAGTACTTC. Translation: CASSHEDRIQETQYF.

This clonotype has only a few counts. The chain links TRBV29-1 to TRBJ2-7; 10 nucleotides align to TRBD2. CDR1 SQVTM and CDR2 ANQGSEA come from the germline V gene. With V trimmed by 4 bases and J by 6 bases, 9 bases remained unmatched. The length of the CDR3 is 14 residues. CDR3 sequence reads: CSVGQGLARLEQYF. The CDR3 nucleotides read TGCAGCGTTGGTCAGGGACTAGCGAGACTCGAGCAGTACTTC.

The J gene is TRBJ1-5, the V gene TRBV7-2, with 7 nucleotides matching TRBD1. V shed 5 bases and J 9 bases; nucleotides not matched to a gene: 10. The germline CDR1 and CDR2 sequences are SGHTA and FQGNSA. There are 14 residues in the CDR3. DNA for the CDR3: TGTGCCAGCAGCCAAGGGACAGCTCCCCGGCCCCAGCATTTT. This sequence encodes CASSQGTAPRPQHF.

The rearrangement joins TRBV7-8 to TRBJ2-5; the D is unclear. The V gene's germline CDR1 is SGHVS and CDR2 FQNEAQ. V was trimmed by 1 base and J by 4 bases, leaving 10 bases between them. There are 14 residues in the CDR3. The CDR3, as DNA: TGTGCCAGCAGCTTAGTAAACAAAAGAGAGACCCAGTACTTC. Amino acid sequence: CASSLVNKRETQYF.

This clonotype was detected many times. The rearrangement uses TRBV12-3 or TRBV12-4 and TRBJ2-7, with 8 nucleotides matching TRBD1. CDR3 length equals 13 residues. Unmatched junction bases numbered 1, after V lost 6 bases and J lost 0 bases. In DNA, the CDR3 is TGTGCCAGCAGGGGGACAGGCTCCTACGAGCAGTACTTC. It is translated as CASRGTGSYEQYF.

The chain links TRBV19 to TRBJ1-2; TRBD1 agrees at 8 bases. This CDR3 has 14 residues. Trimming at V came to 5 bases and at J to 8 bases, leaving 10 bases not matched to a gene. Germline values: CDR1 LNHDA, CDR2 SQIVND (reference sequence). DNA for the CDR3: TGTGCCAGTAGTGAAAACAGGGGGGCTGAAGGCTACACCTTC. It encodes CASSENRGAEGYTF.

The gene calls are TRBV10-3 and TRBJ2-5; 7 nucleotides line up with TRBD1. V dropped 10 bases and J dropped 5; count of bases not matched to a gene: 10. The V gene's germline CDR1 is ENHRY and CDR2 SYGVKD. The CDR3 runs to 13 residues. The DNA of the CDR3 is TGTGCCAGCACCGACAGGGCGGCGGAGACCCAGTACTTC. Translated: CASTDRAAETQYF.

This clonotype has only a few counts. The CDR3: CSVLLWGQETQYF. The CDR3 nucleotides are TGCAGCGTCTTGCTCTGGGGTCAAGAGACCCAGTACTTC. J is TRBJ2-5 and V is TRBV29-1; D not certain. Germline values: CDR1 SQVTM, CDR2 ANQGSEA. V lost 6 bases, J lost 2 bases, and 13 bases lay in between. The length of the CDR3 is 13 residues.

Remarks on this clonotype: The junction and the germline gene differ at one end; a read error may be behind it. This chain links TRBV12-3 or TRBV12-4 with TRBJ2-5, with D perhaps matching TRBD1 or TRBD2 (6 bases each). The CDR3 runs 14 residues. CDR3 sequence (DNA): TGTGCCAGCAGTCCCCGGGGGCAACAAGTGACCCAGTACTTC. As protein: CASSPRGQQVTQYF.

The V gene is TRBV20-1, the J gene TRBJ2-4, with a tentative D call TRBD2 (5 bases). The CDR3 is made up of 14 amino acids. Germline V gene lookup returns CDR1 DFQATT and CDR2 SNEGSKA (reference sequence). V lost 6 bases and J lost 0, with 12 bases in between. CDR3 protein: CSAPDGIAKNIQYF. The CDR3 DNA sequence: TGCAGTGCCCCGGACGGGATAGCCAAAAACATTCAGTACTTC.

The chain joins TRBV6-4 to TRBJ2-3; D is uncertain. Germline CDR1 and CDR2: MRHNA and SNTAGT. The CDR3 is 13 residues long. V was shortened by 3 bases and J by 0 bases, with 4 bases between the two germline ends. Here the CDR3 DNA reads TGTGCCAGCAGTGATGGCAGCACAGATACGCAGTATTTT. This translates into CASSDGSTDTQYF.

CDR3 amino acids: CASSLDSGVEGYTF. Here the CDR3 DNA reads TGCGCCAGCAGCTTGGATAGCGGAGTGGAAGGCTACACCTTC. The chain recombines TRBV5-1 with TRBJ1-2; D remains ambiguous. CDR1 and CDR2 from the germline V gene are SGHRS and YFSETQ. V was cut by 0 bases and J by 8 bases, with 14 bases left in between. This CDR3 region has 14 residues.

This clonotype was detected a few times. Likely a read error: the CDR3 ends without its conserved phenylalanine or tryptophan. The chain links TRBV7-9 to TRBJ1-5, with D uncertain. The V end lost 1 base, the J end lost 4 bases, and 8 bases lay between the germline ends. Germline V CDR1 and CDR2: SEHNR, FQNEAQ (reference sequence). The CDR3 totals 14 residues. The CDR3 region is CASSLESENQPQHL. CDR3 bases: TGTGCCAGCAGCTTAGAGTCAGAAAATCAGCCCCAGCATCTT.

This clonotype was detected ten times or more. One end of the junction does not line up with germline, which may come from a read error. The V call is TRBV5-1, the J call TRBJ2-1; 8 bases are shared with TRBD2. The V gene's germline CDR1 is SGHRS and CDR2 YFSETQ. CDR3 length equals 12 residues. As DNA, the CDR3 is TGTGCCAGCAGCTTAGCGGGAAACGAGCAGTTCTTC. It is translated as CASSLAGNEQFF.

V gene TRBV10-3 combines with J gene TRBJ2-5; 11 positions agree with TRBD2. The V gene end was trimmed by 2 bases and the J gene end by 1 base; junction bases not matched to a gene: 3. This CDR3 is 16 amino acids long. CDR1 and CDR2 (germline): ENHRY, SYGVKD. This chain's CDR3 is CAISEGTSGAQETQYF. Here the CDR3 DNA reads TGTGCCATCAGTGAGGGGACTAGCGGAGCCCAAGAGACCCAGTACTTC.

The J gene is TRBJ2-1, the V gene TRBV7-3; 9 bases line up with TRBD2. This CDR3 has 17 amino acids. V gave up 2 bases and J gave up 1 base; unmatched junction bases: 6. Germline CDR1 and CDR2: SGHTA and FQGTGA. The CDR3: CASSLSLAGDSYNEQFF. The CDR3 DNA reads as TGTGCCAGCAGCTTATCCTTAGCGGGAGATTCCTACAATGAGCAGTTCTTC.

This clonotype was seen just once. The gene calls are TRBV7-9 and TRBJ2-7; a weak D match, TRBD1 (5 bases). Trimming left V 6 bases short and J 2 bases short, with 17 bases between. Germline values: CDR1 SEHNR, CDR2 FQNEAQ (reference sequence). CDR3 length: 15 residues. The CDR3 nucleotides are TGTGCCAGCAGTCCACTCCCGACAGAGACCTACGAGCAGTACTTC. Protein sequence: CASSPLPTETYEQYF.

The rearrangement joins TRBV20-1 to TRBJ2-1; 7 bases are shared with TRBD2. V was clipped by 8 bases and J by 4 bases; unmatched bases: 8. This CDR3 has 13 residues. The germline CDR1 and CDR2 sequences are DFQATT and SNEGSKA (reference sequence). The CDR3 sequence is CSSRGRGYNEQFF. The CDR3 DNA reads TGCAGTAGCCGGGGGAGGGGTTACAATGAGCAGTTCTTC.